This T cell receptor (beta chain) appears in the sequencing data of a study of T cells in Graves' hyperthyroidism and ophthalmopathy. Findings of the study overall: The majority of expanded thyroid clonotypes above 0.001 also appeared in blood.

Patients were excluded for uncontrolled infection, other autoimmune disease, pregnancy or lactation. Amplification of TCR beta CDR3 regions was performed using RNA transcripts as template. Initially, a first-round RT-PCR of the TCR CDR3 employed the HTBI primer set. TCRdb reprocessed the multiplex PCR reads with MiXCR, giving one entry per CDR3 protein. Of roughly 380,000 distinct CDR3 sequences listed, less than 20% are singletons. The V segment lost 0 bases and the J segment 5 bases; nucleotides outside the gene matches: 4. The germline V gene encodes CDR1 SEHNR and CDR2 FQNEAQ (reference sequence). The CDR3 sequence is 14 residues long. This clonotype has ten or more counts. Its antigen is undetermined.

This TCR was recovered from a woman in her thirties or forties with Graves' ophthalmopathy. Sequenced input: blood. The chain recombines TRBV7-9 with TRBJ2-7; 7 nucleotides line up with TRBD1. Written as DNA, the CDR3 is TGTGCCAGCAGCTTAGCGACGAGGGGGCACGAGCAGTACTTC. Amino acid sequence: CASSLATRGHEQYF.